This TCR beta chain originates from a study of cytomegalovirus exposure and HLA in healthy donors. Study details: A previous analysis identified more than 100 million unique TCR beta sequences derived from some 170 million T cells. There were a few hundred genotyped donors. Of these, about 81% fell in the genetic ancestry cluster associated with self-reported Caucasian donors. Findings and caveats of the study: Most TCR sequences were rare, but some public TCRs occurred in many donors. Reports credit the classifier with highly specific, highly sensitive diagnosis of cytomegalovirus status.

Remarks on this clone: Its specificity is not known.

There are 14 residues in the CDR3. Trimming left V 0 bases short and J 7 bases short, with 9 bases between. CDR1 and CDR2 (germline): ENHRY, SYGVKD. This PCR relied on a set of 60 Vbeta primers and 13 Jbeta primers. Profiling relied on immunoSEQ multiplex PCR, and the TCRdb table lists in-frame clones only, not all of them. The table records roughly 100,000 clones, roughly 82% of them present only once. Specimen: PBMCs. The receptor was derived from a man between 50 and 59 years old in good health and CMV-seronegative. The chain joins TRBV10-3 to TRBJ1-4; D is undetermined. In DNA, the CDR3 is TGTGCCATCAGTGAGTCGGCCCAGGTTGAAAAACTGTTTTTT. This encodes CAISESAQVEKLFF.